The 16 T cell receptor beta chains listed next were all sequenced from one sample in a study of shared clonotypes between healthy human individuals. TCRdb's copy holds only in-frame clones and misses some; the assay was immunoSEQ multiplex PCR. The profile shows roughly 2 million clones, 90% to 95% of them singletons. Input material: naive CD4+ T cells sorted from blood. This sample's subset: CD45RA+ positively selected. The receptors derive from a man between 18 and 35 years old in good health.

CDR3 region: CASSPPGGVGYTF. The CDR3 region has the DNA TGTGCCAGCAGTCCCCCCGGGGGGGTAGGCTACACCTTC. The chain recombines TRBV6-5 with TRBJ1-2; possibly TRBD1 for D (5 bases). From germline, CDR1 is MNHEY and CDR2 SVGAGI. There are 13 residues in the CDR3. V was trimmed by 5 bases and J by 8 bases, leaving 15 bases between them.

The chain combines TRBV7-2 with TRBJ2-7; 9 positions match TRBD1. V shed 5 bases and J 0 bases; nucleotides not matched to a gene: 5. There are 15 residues in the CDR3. Per germline, CDR1 SGHTA and CDR2 FQGNSA. The CDR3 here is CASSQTGQGSYEQYF. CDR3 DNA sequence: TGTGCCAGCAGCCAGACGGGACAGGGCTCCTACGAGCAGTACTTC.

This clone was found once. This sequence joins TRBV11-3 and TRBJ2-3; 12 nucleotides agree with TRBD1. Germline V gene lookup returns CDR1 SGHNT and CDR2 YENEEA. The CDR3 has 16 amino acids. J lost 5 bases, V lost 5 bases, and 8 bases had no gene match. The CDR3 is CASSQTGTGGVDTQYF. The CDR3 coding sequence is TGTGCCAGCAGCCAAACCGGGACAGGGGGCGTAGATACGCAGTATTTT.

This chain links TRBV4-1 with TRBJ2-7, with a tentative D call TRBD2 (5 bases). Deletions cut 4 bases from V and 2 bases from J, with 15 bases between. The CDR3 has 15 amino acids. CDR1 is MGHRA, CDR2 YSYEKL, per germline. CDR3 sequence (DNA): TGCGCCAGCAGCCCCACAACGGAGGCCGCCTACGAGCAGTACTTC. Protein: CASSPTTEAAYEQYF.

V and J are TRBV13 and TRBJ1-1; TRBD1 matches 7 bases. V shed 2 bases and J 6 bases; nucleotides not matched to a gene: 3. The CDR3 extends over 13 amino acids. From germline, CDR1 is PRHDT and CDR2 FYEKMQ (reference sequence). CDR3: CASSLRGRSEAFF. In DNA, the CDR3 is TGTGCCAGCAGCTTAAGGGGGCGATCTGAAGCTTTCTTT.

The rearrangement links TRBV7-9 to TRBJ2-5, with 7 bases fitting TRBD1. The germline V gene has CDR1 SEHNR and CDR2 FQNEAQ (reference sequence). There are 14 residues in the CDR3. The V segment lost 5 bases and the J segment 5 bases; nucleotides outside the gene matches: 8. The CDR3 is CASSPDREGETQYF. As DNA, the CDR3 is TGTGCCAGCAGCCCCGACAGGGAAGGGGAGACCCAGTACTTC.

The chain joins TRBV2 to TRBJ1-4; no reliable D call. CDR1 and CDR2 (germline): SNHLY, FYNNEI. The CDR3 is made up of 11 amino acids. Trimming stripped 5 bases from V and 10 bases from J, with 8 bases between. CDR3 nucleotides: TGTGCCAGCAGTTACATTGGAAAACTGTTTTTT. Protein: CASSYIGKLFF.

This chain connects TRBV19 to TRBJ2-2, with 9 positions matching TRBD1. This CDR3 is 13 amino acids long. V was clipped by 11 bases and J by 6 bases; unmatched bases: 7. The germline V gene has CDR1 LNHDA and CDR2 SQIVND (reference sequence). The CDR3, as DNA: TGTGCCGGGAGGACAGGGGAAGCCGGGGAGCTGTTTTTT. This encodes CAGRTGEAGELFF.

CDR3 coding DNA: TGTGCCACTAAAGATGGGGCAGGGATCAATCAGCCCCAGCATTTT. This translates into CATKDGAGINQPQHF. The chain recombines TRBV19 with TRBJ1-5; weak D call: TRBD1 (5 bases). Germline V gene sequence: CDR1 LNHDA, CDR2 SQIVND (reference sequence). The CDR3 is 15 amino acids. Trimming shortened V by 10 bases and J by 3 bases, and 19 bases separated the two germline ends.

The chain employs TRBV6-5 and TRBJ2-5; no reliable D call. Germline V gene sequence: CDR1 MNHEY, CDR2 SVGAGI. The V gene lost 6 bases and the J gene lost 7 bases, with 12 bases spanning the gap. This CDR3 region has 12 residues. The DNA of the CDR3 is TGTGCCAGCAGGAAGGGAATAGGGACCCAGTACTTC. This codes for CASRKGIGTQYF.

The gene calls are TRBV6-1 and TRBJ2-4, with D possibly being TRBD2 (6 bases). The CDR3 is 13 amino acids. Trimming took off 10 bases at V and 3 bases at J, with 13 bases between the two ends. The germline gives CDR1 MNHNS, CDR2 SASEGT. CDR3 sequence reads: CATTGEGKNIQYF. The CDR3 DNA follows: TGTGCCACCACGGGAGAGGGCAAAAACATTCAGTACTTC.

The chain joins TRBV2 to TRBJ1-5; maybe TRBD1 (5 bases). This CDR3 has 13 amino acids. Germline V gene data show CDR1 as SNHLY and CDR2 as FYNNEI. Trimming pared 6 bases from V and 7 bases from J, leaving 13 bases between. The CDR3 nucleotides read TGTGCCAGCAGGGACGAGGGGTGGCAGCCCCAGCATTTT. Translation gives CASRDEGWQPQHF. Based on the CDR3 plus reference TRBV2 and TRBJ1-5, the full variable domain is EPEVTQTPSHQVTQMGQEVILRCVPISNHLYFYWYRQILGQKVEFLVSFYNNEISEKSEIFDDQFSVERPDGSNFTLKIRSTKLEDSAMYFCASRDEGWQPQHFGDGTRLSIL.

The chain uses TRBV5-4 and TRBJ2-1; 7 nucleotides agree with TRBD1. The J segment lost 7 bases and the V segment lost 4 bases, leaving 2 bases of the junction unmatched. Germline assignment: CDR1 SGHNT and CDR2 YYREEE (reference sequence). CDR3 length: 12 amino acids. The CDR3 sequence: CASSRQGNEQFF. The CDR3 DNA follows: TGTGCCAGCAGCCGACAGGGAAATGAGCAGTTCTTC.

The chain joins TRBV28 to TRBJ1-2; tentative D call: TRBD1 (5 bases). Deletions cut 10 bases from V and 5 bases from J, with 20 bases between. The V gene's germline CDR1 is MDHEN and CDR2 SYDVKM. CDR3 length: 14 amino acids. This chain's CDR3 is CATRLQGNGYGYTF. The CDR3 DNA sequence: TGTGCCACCCGACTCCAGGGAAACGGGTATGGCTACACCTTC.

The V gene is TRBV5-5, the J gene TRBJ2-7; 10 bases are a match to TRBD1. From germline, CDR1 is SGHKS and CDR2 YYEKEE (reference sequence). The CDR3 contains 15 residues. The V and J ends lost 1 base and 6 bases, in that order; junction bases with no gene match: 7. Here the CDR3 DNA reads TGTGCCAGCAGCTTGTATGGGACAGGGGTTGGCGAGCAGTACTTC. Translating it yields CASSLYGTGVGEQYF.

The chain uses TRBV6-1 and TRBJ1-3, with D unclear. CDR1 and CDR2 from the germline V gene are MNHNS and SASEGT. The CDR3 totals 15 residues. Trimming cost V 4 bases and J 0 bases, with 10 bases left between them. For the CDR3, the DNA is TGTGCCAGCAGTGTGGGTTGGAGCTCTGGAAACACCATATATTTT. Amino acids: CASSVGWSSGNTIYF.